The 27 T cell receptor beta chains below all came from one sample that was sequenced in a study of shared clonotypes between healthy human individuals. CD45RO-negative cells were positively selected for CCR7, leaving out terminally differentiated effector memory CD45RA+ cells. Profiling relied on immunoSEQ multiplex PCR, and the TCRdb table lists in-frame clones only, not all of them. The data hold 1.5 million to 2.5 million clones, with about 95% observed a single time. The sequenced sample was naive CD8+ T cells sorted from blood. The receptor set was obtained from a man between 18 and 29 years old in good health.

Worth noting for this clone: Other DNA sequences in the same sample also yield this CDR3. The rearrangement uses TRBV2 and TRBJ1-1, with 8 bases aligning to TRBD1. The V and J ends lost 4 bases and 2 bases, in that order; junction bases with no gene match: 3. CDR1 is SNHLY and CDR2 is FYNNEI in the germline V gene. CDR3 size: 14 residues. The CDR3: CASSVGQGNTEAFF. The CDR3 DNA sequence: TGTGCCAGCAGTGTCGGACAGGGTAACACTGAAGCTTTCTTT.

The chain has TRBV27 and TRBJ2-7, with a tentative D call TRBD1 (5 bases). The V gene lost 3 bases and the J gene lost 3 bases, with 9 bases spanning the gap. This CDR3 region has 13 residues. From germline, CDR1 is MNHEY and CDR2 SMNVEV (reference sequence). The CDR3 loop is CASSLGLHYEQYF. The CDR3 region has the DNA TGTGCCAGCAGTTTGGGGCTCCACTACGAGCAGTACTTC.

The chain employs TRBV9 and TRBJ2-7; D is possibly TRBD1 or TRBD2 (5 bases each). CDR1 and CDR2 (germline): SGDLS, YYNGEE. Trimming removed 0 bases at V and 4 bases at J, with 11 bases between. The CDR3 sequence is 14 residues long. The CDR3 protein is CASSVGGDQYEQYF. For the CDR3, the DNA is TGTGCCAGCAGCGTAGGAGGGGACCAGTACGAGCAGTACTTC.

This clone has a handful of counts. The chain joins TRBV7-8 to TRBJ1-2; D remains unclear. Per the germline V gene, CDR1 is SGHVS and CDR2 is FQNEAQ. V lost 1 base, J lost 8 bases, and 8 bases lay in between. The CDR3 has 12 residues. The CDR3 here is CASSLVTEGYTF. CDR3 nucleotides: TGTGCCAGCAGCTTAGTTACGGAGGGCTACACCTTC.

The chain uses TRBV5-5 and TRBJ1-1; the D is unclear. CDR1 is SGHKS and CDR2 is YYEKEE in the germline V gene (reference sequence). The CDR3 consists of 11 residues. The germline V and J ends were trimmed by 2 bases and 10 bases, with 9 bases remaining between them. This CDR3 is CASSFGVRAFF. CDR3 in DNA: TGTGCCAGCAGCTTCGGAGTGAGAGCTTTCTTT.

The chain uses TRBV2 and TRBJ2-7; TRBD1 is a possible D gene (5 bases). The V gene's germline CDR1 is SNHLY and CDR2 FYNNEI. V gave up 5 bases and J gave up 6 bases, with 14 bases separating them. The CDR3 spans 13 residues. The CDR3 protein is CASSSPRVVEQYF. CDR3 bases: TGTGCCAGCAGTTCCCCCAGGGTCGTCGAGCAGTACTTC.

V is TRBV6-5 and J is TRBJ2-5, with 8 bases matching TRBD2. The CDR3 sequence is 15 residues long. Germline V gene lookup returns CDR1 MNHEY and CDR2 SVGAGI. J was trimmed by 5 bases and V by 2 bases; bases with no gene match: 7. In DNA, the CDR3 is TGTGCCAGCAGTTACGAAGCGGGAGCCGGGGAGACCCAGTACTTC. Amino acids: CASSYEAGAGETQYF.

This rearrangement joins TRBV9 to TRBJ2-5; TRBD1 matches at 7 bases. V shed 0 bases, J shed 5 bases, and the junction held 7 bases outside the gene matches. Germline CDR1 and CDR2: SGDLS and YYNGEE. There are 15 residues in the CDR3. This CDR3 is CASSVVSGGVETQYF. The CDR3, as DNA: TGTGCCAGCAGCGTAGTGTCAGGGGGAGTGGAGACCCAGTACTTC. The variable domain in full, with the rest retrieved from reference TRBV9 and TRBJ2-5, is DSGVTQTPKHLITATGQRVTLRCSPRSGDLSVYWYQQSLDQGLQFLIQYYNGEERAKGNILERFSAQQFPDLHSELNLSSLELGDSALYFCASSVVSGGVETQYFGPGTRLLVL.

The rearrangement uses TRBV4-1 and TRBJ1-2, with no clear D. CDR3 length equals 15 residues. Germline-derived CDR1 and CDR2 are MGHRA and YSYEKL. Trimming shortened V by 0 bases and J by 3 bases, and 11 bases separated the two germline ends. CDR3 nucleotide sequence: TGCGCCAGCAGCCAAGAACCCGGGGTCTACTATGGCTACACCTTC. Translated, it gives CASSQEPGVYYGYTF.

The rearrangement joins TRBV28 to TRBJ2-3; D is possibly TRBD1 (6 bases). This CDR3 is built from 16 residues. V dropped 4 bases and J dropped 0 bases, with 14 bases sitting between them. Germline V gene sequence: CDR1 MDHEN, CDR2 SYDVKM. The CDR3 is CASSSRTVRSTDTQYF. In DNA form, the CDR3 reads TGTGCCAGCAGTTCCCGGACAGTTCGAAGCACAGATACGCAGTATTTT.

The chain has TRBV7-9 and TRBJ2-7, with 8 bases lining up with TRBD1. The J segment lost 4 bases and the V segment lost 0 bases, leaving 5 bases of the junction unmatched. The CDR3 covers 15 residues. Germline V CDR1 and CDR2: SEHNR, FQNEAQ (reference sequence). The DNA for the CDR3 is TGTGCCAGCAGCTTAGCAGGACAGGGCGGGTACGAGCAGTACTTC. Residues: CASSLAGQGGYEQYF.

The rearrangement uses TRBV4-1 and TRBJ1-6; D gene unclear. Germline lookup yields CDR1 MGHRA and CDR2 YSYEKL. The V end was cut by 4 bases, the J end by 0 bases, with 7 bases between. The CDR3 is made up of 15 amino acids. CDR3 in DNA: TGCGCCAGCAGCCGGGAGGTCTCCTATAATTCACCCCTCCACTTT. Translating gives CASSREVSYNSPLHF.

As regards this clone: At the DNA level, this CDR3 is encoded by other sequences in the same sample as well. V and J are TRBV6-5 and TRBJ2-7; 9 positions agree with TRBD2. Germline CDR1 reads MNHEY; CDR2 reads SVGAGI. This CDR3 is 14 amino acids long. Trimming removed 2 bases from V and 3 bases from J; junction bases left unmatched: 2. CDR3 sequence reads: CASSYSGGFYEQYF. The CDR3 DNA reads TGTGCCAGCAGTTACAGCGGGGGGTTCTACGAGCAGTACTTC.

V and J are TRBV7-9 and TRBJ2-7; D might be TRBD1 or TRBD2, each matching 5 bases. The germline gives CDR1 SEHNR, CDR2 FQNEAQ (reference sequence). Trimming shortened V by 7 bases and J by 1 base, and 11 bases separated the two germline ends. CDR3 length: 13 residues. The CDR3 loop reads CASIPGRSYEQYF. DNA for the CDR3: TGTGCCAGCATCCCGGGACGGTCCTACGAGCAGTACTTC. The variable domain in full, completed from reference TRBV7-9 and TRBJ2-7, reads DTGVSQNPRHKITKRGQNVTFRCDPISEHNRLYWYRQTLGQGPEFLTYFQNEAQLEKSRLLSDRFSAERPKGSFSTLEIQRTEQGDSAMYLCASIPGRSYEQYFGPGTRLTVT.

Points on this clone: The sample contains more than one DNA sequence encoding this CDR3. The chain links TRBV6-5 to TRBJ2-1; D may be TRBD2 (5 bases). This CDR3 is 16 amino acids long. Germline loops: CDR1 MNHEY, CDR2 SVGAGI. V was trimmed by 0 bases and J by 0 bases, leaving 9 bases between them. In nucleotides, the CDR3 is TGTGCCAGCAGTTACTCGATAGGGAGCTCCTACAATGAGCAGTTCTTC. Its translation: CASSYSIGSSYNEQFF.

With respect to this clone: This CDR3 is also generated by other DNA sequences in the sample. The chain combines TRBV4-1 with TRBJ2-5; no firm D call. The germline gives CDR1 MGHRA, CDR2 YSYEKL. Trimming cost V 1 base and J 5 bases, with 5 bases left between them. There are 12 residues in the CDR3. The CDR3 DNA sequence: TGCGCCAGCAGCCAAGGAGGCGAGACCCAGTACTTC. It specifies CASSQGGETQYF.

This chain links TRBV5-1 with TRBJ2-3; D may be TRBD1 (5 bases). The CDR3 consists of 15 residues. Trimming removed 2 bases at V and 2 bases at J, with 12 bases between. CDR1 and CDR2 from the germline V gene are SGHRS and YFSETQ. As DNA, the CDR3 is TGCGCCAGCAGCTTAGAAGGACACCTCACAGATACGCAGTATTTT. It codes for CASSLEGHLTDTQYF.

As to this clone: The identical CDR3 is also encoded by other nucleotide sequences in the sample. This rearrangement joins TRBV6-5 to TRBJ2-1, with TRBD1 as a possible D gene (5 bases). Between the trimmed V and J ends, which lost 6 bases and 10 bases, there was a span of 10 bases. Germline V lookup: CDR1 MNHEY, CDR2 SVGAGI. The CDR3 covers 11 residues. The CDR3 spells CASSPGLEQFF. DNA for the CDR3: TGTGCCAGCAGCCCAGGGTTGGAGCAGTTCTTC.

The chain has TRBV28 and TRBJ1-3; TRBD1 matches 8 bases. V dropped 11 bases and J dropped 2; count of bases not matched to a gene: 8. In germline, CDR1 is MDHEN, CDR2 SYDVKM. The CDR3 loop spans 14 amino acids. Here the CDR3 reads CAGADREAGNTIYF. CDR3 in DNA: TGTGCCGGAGCGGACAGGGAGGCTGGAAACACCATATATTTT.

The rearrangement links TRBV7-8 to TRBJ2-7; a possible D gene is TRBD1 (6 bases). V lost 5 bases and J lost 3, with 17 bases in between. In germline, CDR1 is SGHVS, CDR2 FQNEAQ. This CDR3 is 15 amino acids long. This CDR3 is CASSPRGDIYYEQYF. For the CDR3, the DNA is TGTGCCAGCAGCCCGAGAGGGGACATATACTACGAGCAGTACTTC.

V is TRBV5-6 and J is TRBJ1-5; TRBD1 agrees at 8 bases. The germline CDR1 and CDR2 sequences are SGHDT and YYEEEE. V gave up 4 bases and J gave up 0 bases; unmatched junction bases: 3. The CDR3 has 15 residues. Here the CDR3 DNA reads TGTGCCAGCAGCCGACAGGGGAATAGCAATCAGCCCCAGCATTTT. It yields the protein CASSRQGNSNQPQHF.

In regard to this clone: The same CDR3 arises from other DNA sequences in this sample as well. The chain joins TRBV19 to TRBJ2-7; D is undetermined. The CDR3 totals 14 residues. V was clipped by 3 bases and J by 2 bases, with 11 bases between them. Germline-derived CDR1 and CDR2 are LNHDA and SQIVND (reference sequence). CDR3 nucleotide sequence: TGTGCCAGTAGTATTGATATGGAGACCTACGAGCAGTACTTC. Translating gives CASSIDMETYEQYF.

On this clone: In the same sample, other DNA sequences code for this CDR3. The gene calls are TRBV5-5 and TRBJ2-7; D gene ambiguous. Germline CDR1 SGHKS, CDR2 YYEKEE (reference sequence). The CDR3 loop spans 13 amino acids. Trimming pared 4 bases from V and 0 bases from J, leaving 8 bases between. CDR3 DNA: TGTGCCAGCAGCCCTGACATCTCCTACGAGCAGTACTTC. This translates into CASSPDISYEQYF.

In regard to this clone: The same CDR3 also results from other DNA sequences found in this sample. The CDR3 DNA reads TGTGCCAGCAGCGGCCGGGACAGTACCTACGAGCAGTACTTC. The encoded protein is CASSGRDSTYEQYF. J is TRBJ2-7 and V is TRBV9; 7 bases agree with TRBD1. The CDR3 is made up of 14 amino acids. The trim removed 3 bases at V and 2 bases at J, leaving 5 bases unmatched. CDR1 and CDR2 from the germline V gene are SGDLS and YYNGEE.

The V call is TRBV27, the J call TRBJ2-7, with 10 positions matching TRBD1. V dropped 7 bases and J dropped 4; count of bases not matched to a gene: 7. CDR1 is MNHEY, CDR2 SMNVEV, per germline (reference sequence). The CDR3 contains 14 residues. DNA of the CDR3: TGTGCCAGCACCCAGACAGGGGGCGCGTACGAGCAGTACTTC. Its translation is CASTQTGGAYEQYF.

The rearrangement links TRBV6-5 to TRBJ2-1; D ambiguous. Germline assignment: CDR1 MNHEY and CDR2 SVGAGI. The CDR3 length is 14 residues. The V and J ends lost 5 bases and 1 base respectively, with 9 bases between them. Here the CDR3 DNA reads TGTGCCAGCAGTGCCGTGTGGTCCTACAATGAGCAGTTCTTC. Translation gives CASSAVWSYNEQFF.

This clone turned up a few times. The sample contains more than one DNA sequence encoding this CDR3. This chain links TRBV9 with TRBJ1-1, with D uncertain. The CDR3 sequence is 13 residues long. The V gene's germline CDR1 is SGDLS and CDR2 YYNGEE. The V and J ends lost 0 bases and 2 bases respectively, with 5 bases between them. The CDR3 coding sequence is TGTGCCAGCAGCGTAGGAAGTAACACTGAAGCTTTCTTT. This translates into CASSVGSNTEAFF.